What follows describes a single T cell receptor beta chain. It lacks a known antigen. One base away there is no much larger clone; base qualities are not given. Using the deep immunoSEQ assay, multiplex PCR amplified TCR CDR3 regions from genomic DNA. For each cell subset, the extracted genomic DNA was distributed evenly across all wells of several immunoSEQ 96-well plates, and each plate served as one replicate. For sorted subsets, around 200 ng genomic DNA, equal to 25,000 to 35,000 T cell genomes, was loaded into each replicate PCR. Purified libraries were measured with a Qubit 3.0 fluorometer, size-checked on a Bioanalyzer 2100, and measured again with the KAPA Library Quantification kit. Every immunoSEQ 96-well plate was sequenced on a separate single-read 150-cycle Illumina NextSeq 550 flow cell. The paper's data handling went like this. The immunoSEQ output contained only junctional sequences without quality scores, so filtering could not match that applied to full-length reads. To assign V/J genes and CDR3, sequences were annotated using PyIR, a Python wrapper for IgBLAST v1.9, with IMGT germline references. Any read was removed if the V/J assignment was weak (E-value above 1e-6), the CDR3 was missing, or the read contained stop codons, out-of-frame junctions, or ambiguous translated residues. V3J clonotypes were defined as sequences sharing the same inferred V gene, J gene, and CDR3 amino acid sequence. To compute the percentage overlap between repertoires, the number of shared unique clonotypes was divided by the size of the smaller repertoire. Richness of each repertoire was evaluated using RTK rarefaction, the Chao1 estimator, and Recon v2.1 estimates of unobserved clonotypes. OLGA was used to compute generation probabilities for all TCRbeta clonotypes that the gDNA method yielded from several donors. Sourced from immuneACCESS, this table was stored by TCRdb with only in-frame sequences that have V and J called. A share of the clones is absent; for the studies checked, an unresolved V gene accounts for under half, and the remainder has no known explanation. The DNA was the basis for D and trimming; V, J and clone size are from that table. The sample table lists 2 million to 2.5 million clones, 93% of them with a count of one. Of the sample, roughly 0.39% is held by the ten largest clones.

The donors were healthy, HIV-negative adults with no recently reported acute infections or vaccinations. Only Caucasian adults living in Nashville, Tennessee, USA were represented among the donors. Magnetic negative selection was used to enrich CD4+ T cells, after which naive cells were positively selected on CD45RA and the negative fraction became the memory subset. Blood was obtained by leukapheresis, after which PBMCs were separated by Ficoll-Histopaque density gradient centrifugation and cryopreserved in liquid nitrogen vapor phase. Analytical flow cytometry was used to check the purity and quantity of every magnetically sorted T cell population. Genomic DNA was isolated from each sorted fraction and quantified by UV absorbance on a Nanodrop 2000c. These data originate in a study of shared clonotypes between healthy human individuals (dated by TCRdb to between 2020 and 2021). Regarding the research as a whole: The cohort comprised a couple of women and a few men aged 18 to 49 years. For each donor, three plates each were used for CD4 naive and CD4 memory, two plates were used for CD8 naive, and one plate was used for CD8 memory. To estimate repertoire size and how much clonotypes are shared between individuals, the study performed deep sequencing of blood TCR repertoires from about 5 healthy adults. Each donor's leukapheresis produced roughly between roughly 0.85 and 9.5 billion PBMCs. To increase sequencing depth and limit assay-specific biases, TCR repertoire library preparation and sequencing were carried out by different laboratories using diverse techniques.

Broad study findings and their caveats: Even with the large sequencing depth, rarefaction of the sorted-subset datasets indicated that sequencing was incomplete. Pairwise subsampling indicated that sequencing depth was expected to affect the degree of clonotype sharing among donors. Compared with non-shared clonotypes, the clonotypes found in all four sorted-subset donors had higher generation probabilities. Naive subsets generally had larger estimated clonotype richness than memory subsets. Sampling was restricted to blood, and TCR repertoires in tissues likely differ from the TCR repertoires found in blood. The small number of donors limited the genetic and exposure-history diversity represented. When a few donors were compared, the shared fraction of clonotypes was about 5% for naive CD4, approximately 3.5% for naive CD8, roughly 2.5% for memory CD4, and 0.4% for memory CD8.

The germline V gene gives CDR1 as KGHSH and CDR2 as LQKENI. Between the V and J ends, shortened by 0 bases and 0 bases respectively, the junction contains 21 bases. Inclusive of the bounding cysteine and phenylalanine, the CDR3 is 19 residues long. Solely the CDR3 DNA is kept, with 57 bases framed from the first base. This receptor chain uses TRBV18 and TRBJ2-7; the D gene assignment is perhaps TRBD1 or TRBD2, with each matching 7 bases. The sequence came from a man between 18 and 35 years old in good health. Some clones in this sample may be carry-over from other donors' samples. The sequenced material came from naive CD4+ T cells from PBMCs. The cell subset or site label, read with the paper, signifies: CD45RA+ positively selected. The CDR3 here reads CASSPPGRGTTWLSYEQYF. At the DNA level, the sequence is TGTGCCAGCTCACCACCGGGCAGGGGGACTACTTGGCTCTCCTACGAGCAGTACTTC.